The entry below gives a single T cell receptor (beta chain) sequence along with its context. Repertoires were generated with immunoSEQ multiplex PCR, while TCRdb's copy carries only in-frame clones and drops some. The sample contains roughly 100,000 clones, more than 70% of which appear only once. The time point: pretreatment peripheral blood. Individual patients had between 1 and 8 samples, taken pretreatment and on-treatment. Germline V gene sequence: CDR1 MNHEY, CDR2 SVGAGI. The CDR3 loop spans 14 amino acids. V was pared by 5 bases and J by 2 bases, with 12 bases between. The record originates from a study of PD-L1 blockade in urothelial cancer.

This receptor was obtained from a woman of 80 years or more with urothelial cancer. The genes are TRBV6-5 and TRBJ1-2, with D perhaps matching TRBD1 (6 bases). The source material was PBMCs, sampled around atezolizumab (anti-PD-L1) treatment. In nucleotides, the CDR3 is TGTGCCAGCAGTCCCGACAGGACGAACTATGGCTACACCTTC. This translates into CASSPDRTNYGYTF.